This T cell receptor beta chain is drawn from a study of blood T cell repertoires in COVID-19 (TCRdb year 2020). Describing the broader study: Collaborator samples came from the United States, Italy and Spain and covered acute and convalescent phases of COVID-19. The material from the prospective study consisted of cDNA or gDNA derived from T cells, B-cell-depleted T cells, or PBMCs. Deeply sampled blood TCRbeta repertoires from subjects exposed to, actively infected with, or recovered from COVID-19 were included in the dataset. The repertoires were released in a freely available public database meant as a resource for research on the immune response to SARS-CoV-2. Samples came from the ongoing ImmuneRACE study (first 160 participants) plus 1,254 subjects from 6 global collaborators. Sample metadata almost always included a de-identified subject ID, COVID-19 status, age in years and sex. Where HLA class I and class II types were available, the types were taken from metadata supplied by the sample provider, not from assay-based typing. Beyond this particular receptor, the publication reports: The quantity of clinical and demographic metadata differed by source and by participant and was supplied without curation.

One collaborating source in Seattle enrolled patients during active infection and followed them longitudinally through the course of disease. Each collaborating institution followed its own protocols to collect whole blood in K2EDTA tubes. For TCRbeta analysis, collaborator samples were shipped as frozen whole blood, as isolated PBMCs, or as DNA extracted from either sample type. The immunoSEQ Assay, a bias-controlled multiplex PCR, was used to amplify TCRbeta CDR3 regions from genomic DNA. As for how the authors treated the data: Nucleated cell counts per sample were estimated from amplification of reference gene primers within the assay. Sequence reads were collapsed and filtered to measure the absolute abundance of every unique TCRbeta CDR3 rearrangement. For each sample, productive Simpson clonality was calculated as the square root of Simpson's diversity index across productive rearrangements. TCRdb's version of the immuneACCESS table is confined to in-frame rearrangements and falls short of the full clone set. An unresolved V gene accounts for under half of the shortfall where checked; the remainder is of unknown origin. V and J calls and clone size follow that table, whereas D and trimming were derived from the DNA. The sample contains 300,000 to 350,000 clones, roughly 90% of them found a single time. 6.8% of the sample goes to the ten largest clones.

For CDR1 and CDR2, the germline V gene lists SGHVS and FQNEAQ. CDR3 length: 14 amino acids, cysteine to phenylalanine. The only DNA kept is the CDR3, 42 bases in frame from the first base. V and J are trimmed by 4 bases and 8 bases, and the gene matches miss 6 bases of the junction. Details on this clone: It lacks a known antigen. The sample holds no much larger clone one base away, and base qualities are not on file.

The sample was peripheral blood. The TCR originated in a woman in her 30s with COVID-19, enrolled during active disease. Recombination linked TRBV7-8 to TRBJ2-2; 8 nucleotides in the junction match TRBD2. For the CDR3, the sequence is CASSSREGRGELFF. The DNA sequence is as follows: TGTGCCAGCAGCTCCCGGGAGGGGCGAGGGGAGCTGTTTTTT.